Sequencing of this T cell receptor beta chain was carried out in a study of identical twins. Overall study results and limits: Out-of-frame alpha sequences shared between twins exhibited an excess of low generation probability. High-abundance cord blood beta clonotypes had fewer insertions; memory repertoires showed none.

cDNA molecules carried unique molecular identifiers, and template switching added a universal primer site. One entry per CDR3 protein results from TCRdb running MiXCR on the 5' RACE reads. This sample yields 450,000 to 600,000 distinct CDR3 sequences, of which about 22% are seen a single time; around 0.5% belongs to the top ten. V lost 6 bases and J 6 bases, leaving 15 bases between the germline ends. Germline assignment: CDR1 MNHNS and CDR2 SASEGT. This CDR3 comprises 13 residues. A word on this clonotype: What it binds is unknown.

This sample was shared with a second study, whose subject was yellow fever vaccine responses in identical twins.

The genes are TRBV6-1 and TRBJ2-7, with a weak D call TRBD2 (5 bases). The sample taken for sequencing was CD4+ T cells sorted from blood. The source is a young woman in good health. The CDR3 nucleotides are TGTGCCAGCAGCCACGGGGAATCTGGCGAGCAGTACTTC. This gives the protein CASSHGESGEQYF.